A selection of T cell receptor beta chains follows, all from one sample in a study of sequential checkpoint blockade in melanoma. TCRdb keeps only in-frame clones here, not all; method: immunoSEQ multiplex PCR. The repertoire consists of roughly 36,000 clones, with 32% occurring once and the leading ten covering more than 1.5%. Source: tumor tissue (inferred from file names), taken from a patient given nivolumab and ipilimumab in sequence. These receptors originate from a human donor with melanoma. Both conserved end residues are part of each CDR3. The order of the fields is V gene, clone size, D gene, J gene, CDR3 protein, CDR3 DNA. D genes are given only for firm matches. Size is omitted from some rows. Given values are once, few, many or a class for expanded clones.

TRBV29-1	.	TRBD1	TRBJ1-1	CSVVQGAGTEAFF	TGCAGCGTCGTACAGGGGGCGGGAACTGAAGCTTTCTTT
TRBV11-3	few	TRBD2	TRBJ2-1	CASNPPSVSGRDSTYNEQFF	TGTGCCAGCAACCCCCCATCGGTCAGCGGGAGGGATTCGACCTACAATGAGCAGTTCTTC
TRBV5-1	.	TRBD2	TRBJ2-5	CASSLAPAGVSETQYF	TGCGCCAGCAGCTTGGCCCCAGCGGGAGTATCGGAGACCCAGTACTTC
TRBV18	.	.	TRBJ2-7	CASSPPVSSYEQYF	TGTGCCAGCTCACCACCTGTTAGCTCCTACGAGCAGTACTTC
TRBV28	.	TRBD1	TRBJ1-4	CASSLSRGQVKLFF	TGTGCCAGCAGTTTATCGAGGGGGCAGGTAAAACTGTTTTTT
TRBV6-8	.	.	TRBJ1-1	CASSGKGQVWTEAFF	TGTGCCAGCTCAGGGAAGGGTCAAGTATGGACTGAAGCTTTCTTT
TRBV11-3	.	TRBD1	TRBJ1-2	CASSLTGQGINYGYTF	TGTGCCAGCAGCTTGACGGGACAGGGAATAAACTATGGCTACACCTTC
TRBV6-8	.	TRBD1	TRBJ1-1	CASRSPGTGLILSMNTEAFF	TGTGCCAGCAGAAGCCCTGGGACAGGGCTTATACTTTCTATGAACACTGAAGCTTTCTTT
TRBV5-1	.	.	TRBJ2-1	CASSQGYVLNEQFF	TGCGCCAGCAGCCAAGGCTACGTTCTCAATGAGCAGTTCTTC
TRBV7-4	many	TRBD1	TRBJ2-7	CASSQGTGESKQYF	TGTGCCAGCAGCCAGGGCACAGGGGAGTCGAAGCAGTACTTC
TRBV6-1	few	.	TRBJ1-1	CAISEGQGSAEAFF	TGTGCCATCAGTGAAGGCCAGGGAAGCGCTGAAGCTTTCTTT
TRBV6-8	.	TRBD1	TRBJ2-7	CASSYKGQGHEQYF	TGTGCCAGCAGTTACAAGGGACAGGGCCACGAGCAGTACTTC
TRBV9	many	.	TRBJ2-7	CASSSGTTLEQYF	TGTGCCAGCAGCTCCGGGACAACTCTCGAGCAGTACTTC
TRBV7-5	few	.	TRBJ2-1	CASSFGALALYNEQFF	TGTGCCAGCAGTTTTGGGGCGCTAGCGCTCTACAATGAGCAGTTCTTC
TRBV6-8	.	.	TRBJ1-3	CASIRAGNTIYF	TGTGCCAGCATCAGGGCTGGAAACACCATATATTTT
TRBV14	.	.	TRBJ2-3	CASSYQGTDTQYF	TGTGCCAGCAGTTACCAGGGGACAGATACGCAGTATTTT
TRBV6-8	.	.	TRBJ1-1	CAIRPGRNDLWTEAFF	TGTGCCATCAGGCCGGGGCGTAATGACCTTTGGACTGAAGCTTTCTTT
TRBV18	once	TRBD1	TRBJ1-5	CASSPQIQGVGGNQPQHF	TGTGCCAGCTCACCGCAAATACAGGGGGTAGGGGGCAATCAGCCCCAGCATTTT
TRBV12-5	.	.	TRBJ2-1	CASTFNQDEQFF	TGTGCCAGCACCTTTAACCAAGATGAGCAGTTCTTC
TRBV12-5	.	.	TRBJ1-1	CASRPRVDDTEAFF	TGTGCCAGCCGGCCCAGGGTAGATGACACTGAAGCTTTCTTT
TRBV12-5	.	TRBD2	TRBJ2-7	CASGLSRGGNYVYEQYF	TGTGCTAGTGGTTTGTCCCGGGGGGGGAACTATGTGTACGAGCAGTACTTC
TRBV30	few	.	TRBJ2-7	CAWSRGPSYEQYF	TGTGCCTGGAGCCGAGGACCCTCCTACGAGCAGTACTTC
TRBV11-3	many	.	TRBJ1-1	CASSLRPLNTEAFF	TGTGCCAGCAGCTTACGACCCCTGAACACTGAAGCTTTCTTT
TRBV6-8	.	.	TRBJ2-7	CASSTLSQYEQYF	TGTGCCAGCAGTACTCTGTCTCAATACGAGCAGTACTTC
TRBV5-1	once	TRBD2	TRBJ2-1	CASRSEGLALNEQFF	TGCGCCAGCAGATCTGAGGGACTAGCGCTGAATGAGCAGTTCTTC
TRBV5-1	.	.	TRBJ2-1	CASSLGGTGNNEQFF	TGCGCCAGCAGCTTGGGTGGGACTGGGAACAATGAGCAGTTCTTC
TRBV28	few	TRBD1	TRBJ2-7	CASSLPPGTAYEQYF	TGTGCCAGCAGTTTGCCACCCGGGACAGCCTACGAGCAGTACTTC
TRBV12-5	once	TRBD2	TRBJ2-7	CASGFAGLGSYEQYF	TGTGCTAGTGGTTTTGCGGGACTAGGGTCCTACGAGCAGTACTTC
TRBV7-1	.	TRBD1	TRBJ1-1	CASSPDRGAEAFF	TGTGCCAGCAGCCCGGACAGGGGCGCTGAAGCTTTCTTT
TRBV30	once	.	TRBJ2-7	CAWGEGHEQYF	TGTGCCTGGGGGGAAGGGCACGAGCAGTACTTC
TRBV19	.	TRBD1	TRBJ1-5	CASSISRDRGQPQHF	TGTGCCAGTAGTATCTCCCGGGACAGGGGCCAGCCCCAGCATTTT